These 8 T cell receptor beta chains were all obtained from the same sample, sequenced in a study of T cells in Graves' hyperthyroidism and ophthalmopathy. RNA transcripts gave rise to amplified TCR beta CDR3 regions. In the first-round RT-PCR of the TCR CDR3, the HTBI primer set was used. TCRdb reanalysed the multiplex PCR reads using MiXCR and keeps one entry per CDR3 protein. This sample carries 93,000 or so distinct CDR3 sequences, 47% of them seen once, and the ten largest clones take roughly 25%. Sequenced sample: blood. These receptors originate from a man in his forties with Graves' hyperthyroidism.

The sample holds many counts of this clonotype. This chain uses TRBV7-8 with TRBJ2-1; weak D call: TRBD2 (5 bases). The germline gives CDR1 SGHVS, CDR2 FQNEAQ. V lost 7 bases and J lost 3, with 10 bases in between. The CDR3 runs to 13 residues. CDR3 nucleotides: TGTGCCAGCATCCGAGGAGGCTACAATGAGCAGTTCTTC. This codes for CASIRGGYNEQFF.

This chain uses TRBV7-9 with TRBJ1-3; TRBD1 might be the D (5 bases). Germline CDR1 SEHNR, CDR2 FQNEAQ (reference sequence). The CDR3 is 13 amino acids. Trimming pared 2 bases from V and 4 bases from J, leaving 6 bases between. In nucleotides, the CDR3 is TGTGCCAGCAGCTTAAAGGGGGGAAACACCATATATTTT. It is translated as CASSLKGGNTIYF.

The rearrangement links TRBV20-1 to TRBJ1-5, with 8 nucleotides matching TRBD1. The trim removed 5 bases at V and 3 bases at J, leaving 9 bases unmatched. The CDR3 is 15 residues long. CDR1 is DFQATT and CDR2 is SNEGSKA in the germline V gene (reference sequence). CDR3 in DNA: TGCAGTGCTGGACAGGGTTCAGGCCTCAATCAGCCCCAGCATTTT. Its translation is CSAGQGSGLNQPQHF.

Here the CDR3 reads CATSDLGRRLFF. Here the CDR3 DNA reads TGTGCCACCAGTGATTTGGGGCGGCGTCTGTTTTTT. V gene TRBV24-1 combines with J gene TRBJ2-2, with unresolved D. Per germline, CDR1 KGHDR and CDR2 SFDVKD. The CDR3 loop spans 12 amino acids. V was clipped by 0 bases and J by 14 bases, with 9 bases between them.

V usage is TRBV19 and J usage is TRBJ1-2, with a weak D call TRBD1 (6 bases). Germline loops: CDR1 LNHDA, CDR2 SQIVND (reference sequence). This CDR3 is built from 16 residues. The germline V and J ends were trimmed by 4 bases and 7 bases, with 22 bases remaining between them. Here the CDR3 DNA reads TGTGCCAGTAGTAAGGGGGGGACAATTGGAGTCTGTGGCTACACCTTC. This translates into CASSKGGTIGVCGYTF.

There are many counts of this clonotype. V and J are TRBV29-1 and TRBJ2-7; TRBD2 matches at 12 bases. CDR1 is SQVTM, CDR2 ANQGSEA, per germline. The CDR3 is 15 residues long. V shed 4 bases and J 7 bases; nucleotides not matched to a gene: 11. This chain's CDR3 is CSVGGLAGPTREQYF. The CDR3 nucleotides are TGCAGCGTTGGCGGACTAGCGGGACCCACTAGGGAGCAGTACTTC.

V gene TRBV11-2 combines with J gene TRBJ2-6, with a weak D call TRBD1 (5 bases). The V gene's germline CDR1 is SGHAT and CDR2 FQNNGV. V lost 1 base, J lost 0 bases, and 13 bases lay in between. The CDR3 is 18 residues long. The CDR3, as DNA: TGTGCCAGCAGCTTAGGTAGGCAGGGTTACTCTGGGGCCAACGTCCTGACTTTC. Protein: CASSLGRQGYSGANVLTF.

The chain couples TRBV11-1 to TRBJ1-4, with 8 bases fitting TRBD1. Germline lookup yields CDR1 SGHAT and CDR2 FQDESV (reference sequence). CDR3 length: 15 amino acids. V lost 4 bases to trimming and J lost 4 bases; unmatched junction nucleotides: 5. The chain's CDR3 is CASSSRQGFNEKLFF. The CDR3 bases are TGTGCCAGCAGCTCGCGACAGGGGTTTAATGAAAAACTGTTTTTT.